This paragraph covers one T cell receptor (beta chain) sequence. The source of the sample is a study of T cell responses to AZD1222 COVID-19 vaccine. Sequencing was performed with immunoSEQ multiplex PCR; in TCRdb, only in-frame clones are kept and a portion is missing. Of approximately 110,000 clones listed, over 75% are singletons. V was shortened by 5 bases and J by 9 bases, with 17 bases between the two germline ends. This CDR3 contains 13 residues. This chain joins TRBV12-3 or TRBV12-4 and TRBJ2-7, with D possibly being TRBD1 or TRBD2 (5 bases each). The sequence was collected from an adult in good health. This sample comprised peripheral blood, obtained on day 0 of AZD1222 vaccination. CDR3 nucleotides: TGTGCCAGCAGTCCGATGCAACGGGGCGGGCAGTACTTC. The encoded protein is CASSPMQRGGQYF.